The 23 T cell receptor beta chains given below trace back to one sample, sequenced in a study of long-term antiretroviral therapy in people with HIV. With survey level as its setting, the immunoSEQ assay was v3.0. Profiling relied on immunoSEQ multiplex PCR, and the TCRdb table lists in-frame clones only, not all of them. Found here are about 41,000 clones, about 94% of them singletons; the top ten hold roughly 2.3%. The specimen comprised unsorted PBMCs, sampled roughly 9.4 years after starting antiretroviral therapy. These receptors were collected from a man aged 25 to 40 with HIV.

The rearrangement links TRBV2 to TRBJ2-1; weak D call: TRBD1 (6 bases). Per the germline V gene, CDR1 is SNHLY and CDR2 is FYNNEI. The CDR3 is 12 residues long. V was clipped by 6 bases and J by 3 bases, with 6 bases between them. CDR3 DNA sequence: TGTGCCAGCAGGGACAGCTACAATGAGCAGTTCTTC. This encodes CASRDSYNEQFF. The full variable domain, in which reference TRBV2 and TRBJ2-1 provide the parts outside the CDR3, is EPEVTQTPSHQVTQMGQEVILRCVPISNHLYFYWYRQILGQKVEFLVSFYNNEISEKSEIFDDQFSVERPDGSNFTLKIRSTKLEDSAMYFCASRDSYNEQFFGPGTRLTVL.

The chain carries TRBV30 and TRBJ1-1; D not certain. The ends were cut back, 7 bases at V and 0 bases at J, with 9 bases in the middle. CDR1 and CDR2 (germline): GTSNPN, SVGIG (reference sequence). This CDR3 is built from 12 residues. CDR3 nucleotide sequence: TGTGCCTCCAGGCCCATGAACACTGAAGCTTTCTTT. This codes for CASRPMNTEAFF.

The chain combines TRBV5-5 with TRBJ1-4; no reliable D call. The germline V gene has CDR1 SGHKS and CDR2 YYEKEE (reference sequence). The CDR3 length is 13 residues. V was cut by 2 bases and J by 5 bases, with 7 bases left in between. The DNA for the CDR3 is TGTGCCAGCAGCTTTCCTCAAAATGAAAAACTGTTTTTT. It is translated as CASSFPQNEKLFF.

CDR3 sequence reads: CASSPRASGGGTQYF. CDR3 DNA: TGTGCCAGCAGCCCCCGGGCTAGCGGGGGTGGGACCCAGTACTTC. The chain links TRBV7-3 to TRBJ2-5, with TRBD2 matching 10 bases. The CDR3 sequence is 15 residues long. CDR1 is SGHTA and CDR2 is FQGTGA in the germline V gene. V lost 5 bases and J lost 7; bases outside the gene matches: 10. Based on the CDR3 plus reference TRBV7-3 and TRBJ2-5, the full variable domain is GAGVSQTPSNKVTEKGKYVELRCDPISGHTALYWYRQSLGQGPEFLIYFQGTGAADDSGLPNDRFFAVRPEGSVSTLKIQRTERGDSAVYLCASSPRASGGGTQYFGPGTRLLVL.

The chain recombines TRBV7-6 with TRBJ2-3, with TRBD2 matching over 7 bases. CDR3 length equals 17 residues. In germline, CDR1 is SGHVS, CDR2 FNYEAQ. J gave up 0 bases and V 4 bases, and 10 bases lay outside the gene matches. The CDR3 nucleotides read TGTGCCAGCAGCTCCTCGGGGGGAGGGTTCAGCACAGATACGCAGTATTTT. This codes for CASSSSGGGFSTDTQYF.

The rearrangement links TRBV6-6 to TRBJ1-2; 8 bases are a match to TRBD1. The V gene's germline CDR1 is MNHNY and CDR2 SVGAGI (reference sequence). This CDR3 region has 14 residues. The trim removed 2 bases at V and 4 bases at J, leaving 3 bases unmatched. The CDR3 protein is CASSYGTGVYGYTF. The CDR3 bases are TGTGCCAGCAGTTACGGGACAGGAGTCTATGGCTACACCTTC.

V usage is TRBV7-8 and J usage is TRBJ2-1; 8 nucleotides agree with TRBD2. The ends lost 5 bases at V and 5 bases at J; junction bases unmatched: 8. Germline values: CDR1 SGHVS, CDR2 FQNEAQ. There are 15 residues in the CDR3. CDR3 sequence (DNA): TGTGCCAGCAGCCGAGCGGGGGACTTGAACAATGAGCAGTTCTTC. It codes for CASSRAGDLNNEQFF.

The rearrangement links TRBV6-1 to TRBJ2-7; D remains ambiguous. The CDR3 extends over 14 amino acids. V lost 5 bases and J 0 bases, leaving 11 bases between the germline ends. Germline CDR1 and CDR2: MNHNS and SASEGT. The CDR3 DNA is TGTGCCAGCAGTCCTGGTCACAGCTCCTACGAGCAGTACGTC. Its translation is CASSPGHSSYEQYV.

Judged by abundance, this clone is medium-sized. The chain has TRBV28 and TRBJ1-6; TRBD1 is a possible D gene (6 bases). Per germline, CDR1 MDHEN and CDR2 SYDVKM. The CDR3 runs to 14 residues. Trimming removed 1 base from V and 5 bases from J, with 6 bases in between. CDR3: CASSLSGDNSPLHF. CDR3 bases: TGTGCCAGCAGTTTATCAGGGGATAATTCACCCCTCCACTTT. Looking up the rest from reference TRBV28 and TRBJ1-6 gives the full variable domain: DVKVTQSSRYLVKRTGEKVFLECVQDMDHENMFWYRQDPGLGLRLIYFSYDVKMKEKGDIPEGYSVSREKKERFSLILESASTNQTSMYLCASSLSGDNSPLHFGNGTRLTVT.

V and J are TRBV19 and TRBJ2-6; TRBD1 is a possible D gene (5 bases). This CDR3 spans 19 amino acids. In germline, CDR1 is LNHDA, CDR2 SQIVND (reference sequence). V dropped 1 base and J dropped 0 bases, with 16 bases sitting between them. The CDR3 nucleotides are TGTGCCAGTAGTATAGCCGGACAAAGGGAATTCTCTGGGGCCAACGTCCTGACTTTC. Protein sequence: CASSIAGQREFSGANVLTF.

The chain is built from TRBV11-1 and TRBJ2-1; D remains unclear. The CDR3 length is 12 residues. Trimming left V 5 bases short and J 6 bases short, with 8 bases between. In germline, CDR1 is SGHAT, CDR2 FQDESV (reference sequence). The CDR3 protein is CASSPPRNEQFF. CDR3 coding DNA: TGTGCCAGCAGCCCCCCCCGCAATGAGCAGTTCTTC.

The chain couples TRBV9 to TRBJ2-2, with 7 bases aligning to TRBD1. This CDR3 has 18 residues. The V gene's germline CDR1 is SGDLS and CDR2 YYNGEE. Losses at the gene ends were 3 bases for V and 5 bases for J; bases not matched to a gene: 16. CDR3 nucleotides: TGTGCCAGCAGCGGTAGGGTCTTCGGGACAGCCGTAACCGGGGAGCTGTTTTTT. This codes for CASSGRVFGTAVTGELFF.

This chain links TRBV29-1 with TRBJ1-2, with 7 bases that match TRBD1. Unmatched junction bases numbered 2, after V lost 4 bases and J lost 3 bases. This CDR3 contains 12 residues. Germline V gene data show CDR1 as SQVTM and CDR2 as ANQGSEA. CDR3 amino acids: CSVATGDYGYTF. The CDR3 DNA reads as TGCAGCGTTGCCACAGGGGACTATGGCTACACCTTC.

The chain recombines TRBV5-1 with TRBJ2-5; TRBD1 matches 7 bases. The germline V gene encodes CDR1 SGHRS and CDR2 YFSETQ. The CDR3 contains 15 residues. The V and J ends lost 0 bases and 3 bases, in that order; junction bases with no gene match: 5. This chain's CDR3 is CASSLERGREETQYF. DNA of the CDR3: TGCGCCAGCAGCTTGGAGAGGGGGCGTGAAGAGACCCAGTACTTC.

The rearrangement joins TRBV28 to TRBJ1-2; TRBD1 is a possible D gene (5 bases). Germline V gene data show CDR1 as MDHEN and CDR2 as SYDVKM. With 6 bases removed from V and 3 bases from J, the gap between germline ends came to 11 bases. The length of the CDR3 is 13 residues. The CDR3 DNA sequence: TGTGCCAGCAGCTCAGGGCAAGACTATGGCTACACCTTC. This translates into CASSSGQDYGYTF.

Here the CDR3 DNA reads TGCGCCAGCCCCCGGGGAAAACTGTTTTTT. It encodes CASPRGKLFF. The rearrangement links TRBV10-1 to TRBJ1-4; D ambiguous. Trimming pared 8 bases from V and 10 bases from J, leaving 8 bases between. Germline assignment: CDR1 WNHNN and CDR2 SYGVQD (reference sequence). CDR3 length equals 10 residues.

The V and J genes are TRBV1 and TRBJ1-2; TRBD1, as called in the table, went unchecked against the DNA. TRBV1 is shown as a pseudogene. The CDR3 sequence is 19 residues long. In DNA form, the CDR3 reads TGCACCAGCAGCCAAGCCCTCGGGACAGGGGGCTTCGGCAGCTATGGCTACACCTTC. It translates to CTSSQALGTGGFGSYGYTF.

CDR3: CASSHSGGATDTQYF. The CDR3, as DNA: TGTGCCAGCAGTCATAGCGGGGGGGCCACAGATACGCAGTATTTT. The chain has TRBV6-1 and TRBJ2-3; 11 bases line up with TRBD2. Germline assignment: CDR1 MNHNS and CDR2 SASEGT. The CDR3 is made up of 15 amino acids. The trim removed 5 bases at V and 2 bases at J, leaving 3 bases unmatched.

The chain employs TRBV30 and TRBJ1-6; D remains ambiguous. In germline, CDR1 is GTSNPN, CDR2 SVGIG (reference sequence). Trimming took off 0 bases at V and 8 bases at J, with 20 bases between the two ends. The CDR3 length is 17 residues. The CDR3 bases are TGTGCCTGGAGTGTGGGGTTGCTGGGGTTGACGGATTCACCCCTCCACTTT. It is translated as CAWSVGLLGLTDSPLHF. Variable domain in full (rest from reference TRBV30 and TRBJ1-6): SQTIHQWPATLVQPVGSPLSLECTVEGTSNPNLYWYRQAAGRGLQLLFYSVGIGQISSEVPQNLSASRPQDRQFILSSKKLLLSDSGFYLCAWSVGLLGLTDSPLHFGNGTRLTVT.

This chain uses TRBV7-2 with TRBJ2-3, with D possibly TRBD1 on 7 matching bases. This CDR3 region has 14 residues. The V end lost 5 bases, the J end lost 4 bases, and 13 bases lay between the germline ends. Germline values: CDR1 SGHTA, CDR2 FQGNSA. CDR3 loop: CASSPRRGPDTQYF. The CDR3 coding sequence is TGTGCCAGCAGCCCAAGGAGGGGGCCAGATACGCAGTATTTT. Full variable domain (remainder filled in from reference TRBV7-2 and TRBJ2-3): GAGVSQSPSNKVTEKGKDVELRCDPISGHTALYWYRQSLGQGLEFLIYFQGNSAPDKSGLPSDRFSAERTGGSVSTLTIQRTQQEDSAVYLCASSPRRGPDTQYFGPGTRLTVL.

The V and J genes are TRBV30 and TRBJ1-1; the D is unclear. Deletions cut 1 base from V and 0 bases from J, with 6 bases between. Germline CDR1 and CDR2: GTSNPN and SVGIG (reference sequence). This CDR3 contains 13 residues. CDR3 residues: CAWSGSLNTEAFF. The CDR3 DNA reads as TGTGCCTGGAGTGGGAGTTTGAACACTGAAGCTTTCTTT.

This sequence joins TRBV7-6 and TRBJ1-3; D call uncertain. The CDR3 consists of 13 residues. Trimming removed 4 bases from V and 8 bases from J, with 12 bases in between. Germline CDR1 and CDR2: SGHVS and FNYEAQ. CDR3: CASSWTGSDTIYF. As DNA, the CDR3 is TGTGCCAGCAGCTGGACGGGGAGCGACACCATATATTTT.

In this sample, this clone turned up once. This chain links TRBV9 with TRBJ1-1, with TRBD1 matching 10 bases. Germline V gene sequence: CDR1 SGDLS, CDR2 YYNGEE. The CDR3 contains 15 residues. The J segment lost 5 bases and the V segment lost 4 bases, leaving 8 bases of the junction unmatched. CDR3 nucleotides: TGTGCCAGCAGCCCACGGACAGGGGGGGAAACTGAAGCTTTCTTT. Protein: CASSPRTGGETEAFF.